These 15 T cell receptor beta chains share one sample of origin, sequenced in a study of T cell changes during pregnancy in multiple sclerosis. Method: immunoSEQ multiplex PCR; TCRdb's copy keeps in-frame clones and lacks some. This table holds fewer than 60,000 clones, roughly nine tenths found once. The sequenced sample was CD8+ T cells from peripheral blood mononuclear cells, obtained after pregnancy. The receptors were sampled from a female donor with multiple sclerosis, enrolled in a pregnancy study.

The chain couples TRBV7-4 to TRBJ1-5; a weak D match, TRBD1 (6 bases). Trimming shortened V by 3 bases and J by 4 bases, and 19 bases separated the two germline ends. Germline CDR1 SGHVT, CDR2 SQSDAQ. This CDR3 comprises 17 residues. CDR3 region: CASSFALLQGLNQPQHF. CDR3 DNA sequence: TGTGCCAGCAGCTTCGCACTCCTACAGGGTTTGAATCAGCCCCAGCATTTT.

The CDR3 here is CSVESLGGGETQYF. CDR3 DNA: TGCAGCGTTGAATCCCTTGGGGGCGGAGAGACCCAGTACTTC. The chain uses TRBV29-1 and TRBJ2-5; D may be TRBD1 (6 bases). The germline V gene encodes CDR1 SQVTM and CDR2 ANQGSEA. The V end was cut by 2 bases, the J end by 4 bases, with 14 bases between. This CDR3 spans 14 amino acids.

This clone showed up just once. This chain connects TRBV7-9 to TRBJ2-3; 7 nucleotides line up with TRBD1. V lost 1 base to trimming and J lost 2 bases; unmatched junction nucleotides: 9. From germline, CDR1 is SEHNR and CDR2 FQNEAQ (reference sequence). This CDR3 region has 17 residues. The CDR3 DNA reads as TGTGCCAGCAGCTTAGATTTGGACAGGATCTACACAGATACGCAGTATTTT. Amino acids: CASSLDLDRIYTDTQYF. Variable domain in full (rest from reference TRBV7-9 and TRBJ2-3): DTGVSQNPRHKITKRGQNVTFRCDPISEHNRLYWYRQTLGQGPEFLTYFQNEAQLEKSRLLSDRFSAERPKGSFSTLEIQRTEQGDSAMYLCASSLDLDRIYTDTQYFGPGTRLTVL.

As regards this clone: Sequence at one end of the junction differs from germline and may be a read error. This chain uses TRBV13 with TRBJ2-7; a possible D gene is TRBD1 (5 bases). Germline V gives CDR1 PRHDT, CDR2 FYEKMQ (reference sequence). The CDR3 totals 16 residues. The CDR3 nucleotides are TGTGCCAGCAGCGTAGGATTTTTCAGGGAATCCTACGAGCAGTACTTC. This translates into CASSVGFFRESYEQYF.

On this clone itself: Other DNA sequences from this sample encode an identical CDR3 as well. The chain is built from TRBV13 and TRBJ2-2, with 7 bases lining up with TRBD2. From germline, CDR1 is PRHDT and CDR2 FYEKMQ (reference sequence). The CDR3 length is 13 residues. The V gene end was trimmed by 3 bases and the J gene end by 5 bases; junction bases not matched to a gene: 0. The DNA for the CDR3 is TGTGCCAGCAGCTTGGGGGGGACCGGGGAGCTGTTTTTT. Translation: CASSLGGTGELFF.

The V gene is TRBV6-6, the J gene TRBJ2-2, with 7 bases matching TRBD2. Losses at the gene ends were 7 bases for V and 4 bases for J; bases not matched to a gene: 9. From germline, CDR1 is MNHNY and CDR2 SVGAGI (reference sequence). There are 15 residues in the CDR3. In nucleotides, the CDR3 is TGTGCCAGCACCCGTGGGGGGGGTAGCACCGGGGAGCTGTTTTTT. It encodes CASTRGGGSTGELFF.

V gene TRBV5-1 combines with J gene TRBJ2-3, with TRBD2 matching over 9 bases. V shed 1 base, J shed 1 base, and the junction held 1 base outside the gene matches. This CDR3 has 15 amino acids. Per germline, CDR1 SGHRS and CDR2 YFSETQ. CDR3 in amino acids: CASSLKRGGTDTQYF. The CDR3, as DNA: TGCGCCAGCAGCTTGAAGCGGGGGGGCACAGATACGCAGTATTTT. The whole variable domain, filled in from reference TRBV5-1 and TRBJ2-3, reads KAGVTQTPRYLIKTRGQQVTLSCSPISGHRSVSWYQQTPGQGLQFLFEYFSETQRNKGNFPGRFSGRQFSNSRSEMNVSTLELGDSALYLCASSLKRGGTDTQYFGPGTRLTVL.

Concerning this clone: Distinct nucleotide sequences in the sample also encode this CDR3. CDR3 residues: CASSEGANTEAFF. CDR3 nucleotide sequence: TGTGCCAGCAGTGAGGGGGCTAACACTGAAGCTTTCTTT. The chain couples TRBV6-1 to TRBJ1-1; D possibly corresponds to TRBD1 (6 bases). Trimming left V 3 bases short and J 2 bases short, with 7 bases between. The CDR3 length is 13 residues. Germline lookup yields CDR1 MNHNS and CDR2 SASEGT.

This chain connects TRBV7-9 to TRBJ2-5; 9 positions match TRBD1. This CDR3 has 15 residues. The J segment lost 4 bases and the V segment lost 5 bases, leaving 8 bases of the junction unmatched. The germline V gene has CDR1 SEHNR and CDR2 FQNEAQ (reference sequence). Here the CDR3 reads CASSHPGQGIETQYF. Here the CDR3 DNA reads TGTGCCAGCAGCCACCCGGGACAGGGTATAGAGACCCAGTACTTC.

This clone was counted a single time. This chain uses TRBV7-6 with TRBJ2-3; 9 bases line up with TRBD1. This CDR3 is built from 19 residues. Germline V CDR1 and CDR2: SGHVS, FNYEAQ. Unmatched junction bases numbered 14, after V lost 1 base and J lost 3 bases. CDR3 DNA: TGTGCCAGCAGCTTAGTCCTTAGGGCCGGGACAGGGCCGACAGATACGCAGTATTTT. Its protein is CASSLVLRAGTGPTDTQYF.

The chain joins TRBV7-6 to TRBJ2-1; the D is unclear. Germline CDR1 reads SGHVS; CDR2 reads FNYEAQ. The CDR3 is made up of 12 amino acids. Trimming removed 1 base at V and 10 bases at J, with 8 bases between. In DNA form, the CDR3 reads TGTGCCAGCAGCTTAGGGGCCAGGGAGCAGTTCTTC. Translating it yields CASSLGAREQFF.

V gene TRBV5-6 combines with J gene TRBJ2-7, with D possibly TRBD1 on 5 matching bases. The CDR3 contains 13 residues. CDR1 and CDR2 (germline): SGHDT, YYEEEE. V was clipped by 2 bases and J by 4 bases, with 10 bases between them. DNA of the CDR3: TGTGCCAGCAGCTTTTACAGGAGTTACGAGCAGTACTTC. It encodes CASSFYRSYEQYF.

The J gene is TRBJ2-7, the V gene TRBV6-5; possible D gene TRBD1, 6 bases. The germline V gene encodes CDR1 MNHEY and CDR2 SVGAGI. This CDR3 has 15 residues. V lost 0 bases and J 3 bases, leaving 12 bases between the germline ends. The CDR3 region has the DNA TGTGCCAGCAGTTACTCGATAGGGGGAAGCTACGAGCAGTACTTC. It encodes CASSYSIGGSYEQYF.

The CDR3: CASSSRTLDTDTQYF. The CDR3 DNA follows: TGTGCCAGCAGCTCCCGTACACTAGACACAGATACGCAGTATTTT. This rearrangement joins TRBV13 to TRBJ2-3; the D gene is possibly TRBD2 (5 bases). The V end lost 4 bases, the J end lost 2 bases, and 13 bases lay between the germline ends. CDR1 and CDR2 (germline): PRHDT, FYEKMQ (reference sequence). The CDR3 runs to 15 residues.

This CDR3 is CASSGAGEDTDTQYF. The CDR3 DNA reads as TGCGCCAGCAGTGGGGCGGGGGAGGACACAGATACGCAGTATTTT. This rearrangement joins TRBV5-1 to TRBJ2-3; 7 bases fit TRBD2. CDR3 length: 15 amino acids. Per the germline V gene, CDR1 is SGHRS and CDR2 is YFSETQ. V lost 5 bases and J lost 2; bases outside the gene matches: 8.